The 24 T cell receptor beta chains below come from one sample, sequenced in a study of T cell responses to AZD1222 COVID-19 vaccine. Profiling relied on immunoSEQ multiplex PCR, and the TCRdb table lists in-frame clones only, not all of them. The sample carries about 120,000 clones, roughly 84% recorded once. The input for sequencing was peripheral blood, taken on day 0 of AZD1222 vaccination. The receptors shown here come from an adult in good health.

Only a few counts were recorded for this clone. The chain links TRBV2 to TRBJ2-3; D unresolved. The length of the CDR3 is 10 residues. V was shortened by 7 bases and J by 6 bases, with 5 bases between the two germline ends. Germline V CDR1 and CDR2: SNHLY, FYNNEI. The CDR3 sequence is CASTRDTQYF. CDR3 DNA: TGTGCCAGCACCCGGGATACGCAGTATTTT.

The chain is built from TRBV10-3 and TRBJ1-2, with TRBD1 matching 10 bases. Germline V CDR1 and CDR2: ENHRY, SYGVKD. V lost 6 bases, J lost 8 bases, and 9 bases stayed unmatched. This CDR3 is built from 14 residues. CDR3: CAIRESDRGSGYTF. In DNA, the CDR3 is TGTGCCATCAGGGAATCGGACAGGGGGTCCGGCTACACCTTC.

This rearrangement joins TRBV6-2 or TRBV6-3 to TRBJ1-2; 7 positions agree with TRBD1. In germline, CDR1 is MNHEY, CDR2 SVGEGT. CDR3 length: 14 residues. V lost 6 bases to trimming and J lost 4 bases; unmatched junction nucleotides: 8. CDR3 loop: CASSVLRDSYGYTF. The CDR3, as DNA: TGTGCCAGCAGCGTACTCCGGGACAGCTATGGCTACACCTTC.

The genes are TRBV12-3 or TRBV12-4 and TRBJ1-2; TRBD1 agrees at 7 bases. The length of the CDR3 is 12 residues. The ends lost 8 bases at V and 3 bases at J; junction bases unmatched: 3. In DNA form, the CDR3 reads TGTGCCAGCTCGGACAGGTACTATGGCTACACCTTC. Amino acids: CASSDRYYGYTF.

The CDR3 is CASALNTEAFF. CDR3 in DNA: TGCGCCAGCGCTCTTAACACTGAAGCTTTCTTT. The rearrangement uses TRBV5-1 and TRBJ1-1; D unresolved. CDR3 length: 11 residues. The V end lost 7 bases, the J end lost 2 bases, and 6 bases lay between the germline ends. Germline CDR1 and CDR2: SGHRS and YFSETQ. Full variable domain (missing parts from reference TRBV5-1 and TRBJ1-1): KAGVTQTPRYLIKTRGQQVTLSCSPISGHRSVSWYQQTPGQGLQFLFEYFSETQRNKGNFPGRFSGRQFSNSRSEMNVSTLELGDSALYLCASALNTEAFFGQGTRLTVV.

The chain carries TRBV7-8 and TRBJ2-1, with TRBD2 matching over 13 bases. The germline V gene encodes CDR1 SGHVS and CDR2 FQNEAQ. Germline trimming cut 1 base from V and 6 bases from J; bases unmatched to any gene: 6. The CDR3 contains 17 residues. The DNA of the CDR3 is TGTGCCAGCAGCTTAGAATTACTAGCGGGGGGGGTCAATGAGCAGTTCTTC. This translates into CASSLELLAGGVNEQFF.

The chain carries TRBV7-9 and TRBJ2-1, with 10 bases aligning to TRBD2. CDR3 size: 14 residues. The germline V gene encodes CDR1 SEHNR and CDR2 FQNEAQ (reference sequence). J gave up 9 bases and V 5 bases, and 7 bases lay outside the gene matches. Here the CDR3 reads CASSPPGTSVEQFF. The CDR3 region has the DNA TGTGCCAGCAGCCCCCCCGGGACTAGCGTTGAGCAGTTCTTC.

The V gene is TRBV19, the J gene TRBJ1-1, with 7 bases fitting TRBD1. The CDR3 is 15 amino acids. Germline CDR1 is LNHDA and CDR2 is SQIVND (reference sequence). With V trimmed by 5 bases and J by 4 bases, 10 bases remained unmatched. CDR3 in amino acids: CASSVGTVRATEAFF. CDR3 bases: TGTGCCAGTAGTGTCGGGACAGTCCGGGCCACTGAAGCTTTCTTT.

This clone was counted once. This chain links TRBV11-2 with TRBJ1-4; D ambiguous. CDR1 is SGHAT and CDR2 is FQNNGV in the germline V gene. The CDR3 is 11 residues long. The V end was cut by 8 bases, the J end by 8 bases, with 9 bases between. In DNA form, the CDR3 reads TGTGCCAGCGGCCCCGGGGAAAAACTGTTTTTT. This codes for CASGPGEKLFF.

The chain couples TRBV3-1 (or the pseudogene TRBV3-2) to TRBJ1-2, with D possibly TRBD1 on 6 matching bases. Germline assignment: CDR1 LGHDT and CDR2 YNNKEL (reference sequence). This CDR3 is built from 16 residues. Trimming removed 4 bases at V and 0 bases at J, with 15 bases between. Here the CDR3 reads CASSLRGARANYGYTF. The CDR3 DNA reads TGTGCCAGCAGCCTCCGGGGGGCGAGAGCTAACTATGGCTACACCTTC.

CDR3: CATSSYQGRGSYEQYF. The CDR3 nucleotides read TGTGCCACCAGCAGTTACCAGGGCAGGGGGTCCTACGAGCAGTACTTC. This chain uses TRBV15 with TRBJ2-7; 7 nucleotides agree with TRBD1. The CDR3 runs to 16 residues. The germline gives CDR1 LNHNV, CDR2 YYDKDF (reference sequence). Unmatched junction bases numbered 9, after V lost 3 bases and J lost 1 base.

This clone was picked up a small number of times. J is TRBJ1-1 and V is TRBV28; no reliable D call. The CDR3 spans 14 residues. Deletions cut 6 bases from V and 1 base from J, with 12 bases between. CDR1 MDHEN and CDR2 SYDVKM come from the germline V gene. The chain's CDR3 is CASSLPWGNTEAFF. The CDR3 nucleotides read TGTGCCAGCAGCCTGCCCTGGGGGAACACTGAAGCTTTCTTT.

The chain joins TRBV6-2 or TRBV6-3 to TRBJ1-5; D is unresolved. Germline-derived CDR1 and CDR2 are MNHEY and SVGEGT. Trimming took off 2 bases at V and 3 bases at J, with 8 bases between the two ends. The CDR3 sequence is 14 residues long. The CDR3 spells CASSYIGLNQPQHF. CDR3 DNA sequence: TGTGCCAGCAGTTACATTGGGCTCAATCAGCCCCAGCATTTT.

The V and J genes are TRBV9 and TRBJ2-7; 8 bases agree with TRBD1. Germline CDR1 is SGDLS and CDR2 is YYNGEE. V shed 3 bases, J shed 0 bases, and the junction held 11 bases outside the gene matches. This CDR3 has 17 residues. The CDR3 here is CASSARTGLTSSYEQYF. CDR3 sequence (DNA): TGTGCCAGCAGCGCCCGGACAGGGCTAACGAGCTCCTACGAGCAGTACTTC.

The genes are TRBV20-1 and TRBJ1-5, with D tentatively TRBD1 (6 bases). V was cut by 3 bases and J by 11 bases, with 20 bases left in between. This CDR3 has 14 amino acids. Germline CDR1 and CDR2: DFQATT and SNEGSKA (reference sequence). CDR3 DNA sequence: TGCAGTGCTAGTTGGGGGCAGGTCCCGGCGGCCCAGCATTTT. It encodes CSASWGQVPAAQHF.

The rearrangement uses TRBV5-6 and TRBJ2-2; the D gene is possibly TRBD1 (6 bases). V gave up 4 bases and J gave up 4 bases, with 8 bases separating them. Germline V gene sequence: CDR1 SGHDT, CDR2 YYEEEE. The CDR3 covers 13 residues. CDR3 amino acids: CASSPQGTGELFF. The CDR3 region has the DNA TGTGCCAGCAGCCCACAGGGCACCGGGGAGCTGTTTTTT.

The J gene is TRBJ2-6, the V gene TRBV6-5; no definite D call. Germline CDR1 MNHEY, CDR2 SVGAGI. V shed 2 bases and J shed 2 bases, with 10 bases lying between them. This CDR3 is built from 16 residues. The CDR3 loop reads CASSYESSTGANVLTF. The DNA for the CDR3 is TGTGCCAGCAGTTACGAAAGTTCAACTGGGGCCAACGTCCTGACTTTC.

The CDR3 region is CATSRGAGSTDTQYF. The CDR3 DNA follows: TGTGCCACCAGCAGAGGAGCGGGGAGCACAGATACGCAGTATTTT. The rearrangement uses TRBV15 and TRBJ2-3; 7 bases map to TRBD2. The CDR3 has 15 residues. The V and J ends lost 1 base and 0 bases, in that order; junction bases with no gene match: 1. CDR1 is LNHNV and CDR2 is YYDKDF in the germline V gene (reference sequence).

The V gene is TRBV5-1, the J gene TRBJ1-5; weak D call: TRBD1 (5 bases). Trimming pared 4 bases from V and 7 bases from J, leaving 15 bases between. Germline V gene data show CDR1 as SGHRS and CDR2 as YFSETQ. The CDR3 runs 14 residues. CDR3 coding DNA: TGCGCCAGCAGCCCCGCCGCGGGGGAGCAGCCCCAGCATTTT. Translating it yields CASSPAAGEQPQHF.

The chain joins TRBV30 to TRBJ2-2; 9 bases map to TRBD1. The V gene's germline CDR1 is GTSNPN and CDR2 SVGIG (reference sequence). J gave up 4 bases and V 4 bases, and 13 bases lay outside the gene matches. The CDR3 is 17 residues long. The CDR3 DNA reads TGTGCCTGGATTCTAAGTCCAGGGACAGGGTTCACCGGGGAGCTGTTTTTT. It specifies CAWILSPGTGFTGELFF.

The rearrangement joins TRBV2 to TRBJ2-1; weak D call: TRBD2 (6 bases). This CDR3 contains 12 residues. Germline V gives CDR1 SNHLY, CDR2 FYNNEI. V lost 4 bases, J lost 9 bases, and 10 bases lay in between. The CDR3 here is CASSASVGEQFF. CDR3 sequence (DNA): TGTGCCAGCAGTGCTAGCGTTGGTGAGCAGTTCTTC.

The chain combines TRBV11-3 with TRBJ2-2, with unresolved D. Germline V gene sequence: CDR1 SGHNT, CDR2 YENEEA. The CDR3 has 13 residues. Trimming removed 1 base from V and 5 bases from J, with 5 bases in between. This chain's CDR3 is CASSLGGTGELFF. CDR3 sequence (DNA): TGTGCCAGCAGCTTAGGGGGTACCGGGGAGCTGTTTTTT.

The chain couples TRBV5-6 to TRBJ1-2; D remains ambiguous. The CDR3 length is 15 residues. V dropped 2 bases and J dropped 1 base, with 12 bases sitting between them. The germline gives CDR1 SGHDT, CDR2 YYEEEE. The DNA of the CDR3 is TGTGCCAGCAGCTTATATTCCGGCCTTAACTATGGCTACACCTTC. This gives the protein CASSLYSGLNYGYTF.

The chain couples TRBV7-9 to TRBJ1-3; no clear D gene. The CDR3 totals 16 residues. Trimming cost V 2 bases and J 0 bases, with 11 bases left between them. Germline CDR1 and CDR2: SEHNR and FQNEAQ (reference sequence). CDR3 DNA sequence: TGTGCCAGCAGCTTATGGAGTTCTCCCTCTGGAAACACCATATATTTT. This translates into CASSLWSSPSGNTIYF.